This T cell receptor (beta chain) stems from a study of blood T cell repertoires in COVID-19. Study-level background: T cells, B-cell-depleted T cells, or PBMCs provided the cDNA or gDNA that served as material.

Source study methods: Scientists estimated how many nucleated cells there were by amplifying reference gene primers. Repertoires were generated with immunoSEQ multiplex PCR, while TCRdb's copy carries only in-frame clones and drops some. V and J calls and clone size are those listed in that table; D and trimming were worked out from the DNA. The repertoire holds fewer than 150,000 clones, with almost 90% as singletons. The germline CDR1 and CDR2 sequences are LNHDA and SQIVND (reference sequence). This CDR3 contains 11 residues. V was pared by 9 bases and J by 5 bases, with 10 bases between. The chain employs TRBV19 and TRBJ2-5, with D unclear. Sequencing used peripheral blood. This TCR was sampled from a man aged 45-65 years with active or convalescent COVID-19. In DNA, the CDR3 is TGTGCCAGCACACCCCTCGAGACCCAGTACTTC. It is translated as CASTPLETQYF.